The subject of this entry is one TCR beta chain. The V end lost 0 bases, the J end lost 6 bases, and 14 bases lay between the germline ends. There are 15 residues in the CDR3. Germline V gives CDR1 SGDLS, CDR2 YYNGEE. Authors' data handling: The authors estimated nucleated cell counts from reference gene primer amplification. The repertoire was sequenced with immunoSEQ multiplex PCR; TCRdb's copy has only in-frame clones and lacks some. That table furnishes V, J and clone size, whereas the DNA furnished D and trimming. The sample holds around 250,000 clones, approximately 88% seen once. The data derive from a study of blood T cell repertoires in COVID-19. About the research overall: PBMCs, B-cell-depleted T cells, or T cells provided the cDNA or gDNA that made up the material.

Patients in Seattle were enrolled during active infection, then followed longitudinally. What was sequenced was peripheral blood. V is TRBV9 and J is TRBJ2-3, with a weak D call TRBD2 (6 bases). The TCR was taken from a woman between 65 and 79 years old with COVID-19, enrolled during active disease. In DNA form, the CDR3 reads TGTGCCAGCAGCGTAGCGGGAGATTCCTCGGATACGCAGTATTTT. Its translation is CASSVAGDSSDTQYF. The entire variable domain, with the rest obtained from reference TRBV9 and TRBJ2-3, is as follows: DSGVTQTPKHLITATGQRVTLRCSPRSGDLSVYWYQQSLDQGLQFLIQYYNGEERAKGNILERFSAQQFPDLHSELNLSSLELGDSALYFCASSVAGDSSDTQYFGPGTRLTVL.